A single sample gave rise to the 21 T cell receptor beta chains below, sequenced in a study of T-cell memory formation after mild COVID-19. MiXCR, run by TCRdb on the 5' RACE reads, gives a single entry per CDR3 protein. The sample contains 200,000 to 250,000 distinct CDR3 sequences, roughly 10% of which appear only once. The source material was PBMCs or a T cell subset sorted from them (not recorded which). The source of these receptors is a man between 18 and 35 years old who had mild COVID-19 (a few samples of this study predate the infection). Cell type and time point are not known.

The genes are TRBV19 and TRBJ1-6, with D possibly matching TRBD1 (5 bases). This CDR3 contains 14 residues. Trimming took 3 bases from V and 7 from J, leaving 10 bases between them. Per the germline V gene, CDR1 is LNHDA and CDR2 is SQIVND (reference sequence). The CDR3 coding sequence is TGTGCCAGTAGTATTCAGGGTCGGAATTCACCCCTCCACTTT. Translating gives CASSIQGRNSPLHF.

This clonotype was seen a handful of times. The CDR3 sequence: CASSFVGTGQETQYF. The CDR3 nucleotides read TGTGCCAGCAGCTTTGTAGGTACAGGCCAAGAGACCCAGTACTTC. The chain joins TRBV7-2 to TRBJ2-5; D may be TRBD1 (5 bases). The CDR3 contains 15 residues. CDR1 and CDR2 from the germline V gene are SGHTA and FQGNSA. The V end was cut by 3 bases, the J end by 1 base, with 12 bases between.

This clonotype was counted only a few times. The chain combines TRBV7-7 with TRBJ1-4; unclear D gene. There are 14 residues in the CDR3. V dropped 8 bases and J dropped 2 bases, with 12 bases sitting between them. Germline CDR1 and CDR2: SSHAT and FNYEAQ (reference sequence). Here the CDR3 reads CASGLGWTNEKLFF. The CDR3 coding sequence is TGTGCCAGCGGATTGGGGTGGACTAATGAAAAACTGTTTTTT.

The V call is TRBV7-2, the J call TRBJ1-1; the D is unclear. Germline V lookup: CDR1 SGHTA, CDR2 FQGNSA. Trimming took off 6 bases at V and 1 base at J, with 9 bases between the two ends. The CDR3 has 13 residues. The DNA of the CDR3 is TGTGCCAGCAGGTCAGGCGAGAACACTGAAGCTTTCTTT. It specifies CASRSGENTEAFF.

This clonotype has more than one count but fewer than ten. The V call is TRBV7-9, the J call TRBJ2-7, with no clear D. Trimming removed 2 bases at V and 6 bases at J, with 8 bases between. Germline V gene data show CDR1 as SEHNR and CDR2 as FQNEAQ (reference sequence). There are 12 residues in the CDR3. The CDR3 loop reads CASSLMNGEQYV. The CDR3, as DNA: TGTGCCAGCAGCTTAATGAACGGCGAGCAGTACGTC.

This clonotype appeared many times. V usage is TRBV20-1 and J usage is TRBJ2-7, with a possible D match to TRBD2 (6 bases). CDR1 is DFQATT and CDR2 is SNEGSKA in the germline V gene (reference sequence). V lost 6 bases and J 4 bases, leaving 16 bases between the germline ends. The CDR3 length is 13 residues. CDR3 nucleotides: TGCAGTGCCCGGGAGAGAGTGGATTACGAGCAGTACGTC. It codes for CSARERVDYEQYV.

The chain is built from TRBV9 and TRBJ2-3, with 11 bases aligning to TRBD2. Germline V gives CDR1 SGDLS, CDR2 YYNGEE. The CDR3 loop spans 17 amino acids. Trimming removed 3 bases from V and 0 bases from J; junction bases left unmatched: 6. The CDR3 DNA follows: TGTGCCAGCAGCGCGACTAGCGGGGCTTCTAGCACAGATACGCAGTATTTT. Translated, it gives CASSATSGASSTDTQYF.

This clonotype was seen more than once but under ten times. The chain joins TRBV5-1 to TRBJ2-7; D is possibly TRBD1 (6 bases). The CDR3 is made up of 14 amino acids. V was cut by 3 bases and J by 2 bases, with 12 bases left in between. CDR1 and CDR2 (germline): SGHRS, YFSETQ. CDR3 loop: CASSSEGHAYEQYF. CDR3 bases: TGCGCCAGCAGCTCCGAGGGACATGCCTACGAGCAGTACTTC.

The sample holds a few counts of this clonotype. The V and J genes are TRBV4-1 and TRBJ2-1, with 9 nucleotides matching TRBD2. Trimming took 1 base from V and 2 from J; bases not matched to a gene: 6. Per germline, CDR1 MGHRA and CDR2 YSYEKL. The CDR3 is 17 amino acids. This CDR3 reads CASSQAGLAGTYNEQFF. The CDR3 DNA follows: TGCGCCAGCAGCCAAGCGGGACTAGCTGGCACCTACAATGAGCAGTTCTTC.

The table lists this clonotype with a few counts. V usage is TRBV5-1 and J usage is TRBJ2-5; tentatively, D is TRBD1 (6 bases). Deletions cut 4 bases from V and 0 bases from J, with 16 bases between. The CDR3 is made up of 16 amino acids. In germline, CDR1 is SGHRS, CDR2 YFSETQ. In DNA form, the CDR3 reads TGCGCCAGCAGCCGTGGACAGACTAATAACCAAGAGACCCAGTACTTC. Its protein product is CASSRGQTNNQETQYF.

Many counts were recorded for this clonotype. This chain uses TRBV7-2 with TRBJ2-1; weak D call: TRBD2 (5 bases). Germline V lookup: CDR1 SGHTA, CDR2 FQGNSA. Trimming left V 4 bases short and J 7 bases short, with 11 bases between. There are 13 residues in the CDR3. CDR3 protein: CASSSSSWNEQFF. The CDR3 nucleotides are TGTGCCAGCAGCTCCTCTAGCTGGAATGAGCAGTTCTTC.

The rearrangement uses TRBV15 and TRBJ2-1; the D gene is possibly TRBD2 (5 bases). The V end was cut by 0 bases, the J end by 0 bases, with 6 bases between. The CDR3 consists of 15 residues. Per the germline V gene, CDR1 is LNHNV and CDR2 is YYDKDF (reference sequence). The chain's CDR3 is CATSREGSSYNEQFF. DNA for the CDR3: TGTGCCACCAGCAGAGAGGGGAGCTCCTACAATGAGCAGTTCTTC.

A few counts support this clonotype. The chain carries TRBV7-6 and TRBJ1-4; weak D call: TRBD1 (6 bases). The length of the CDR3 is 14 residues. CDR1 and CDR2 (germline): SGHVS, FNYEAQ. V lost 4 bases and J 5 bases, leaving 11 bases between the germline ends. The CDR3 DNA is TGTGCCAGCAGCTCACAGGGTCTGAATGAAAAACTGTTTTTT. It is translated as CASSSQGLNEKLFF.

This clonotype has at least ten counts. The chain recombines TRBV5-1 with TRBJ2-7, with D possibly TRBD1 on 6 matching bases. Trimming shortened V by 5 bases and J by 6 bases, and 18 bases separated the two germline ends. This CDR3 has 14 amino acids. Germline CDR1 reads SGHRS; CDR2 reads YFSETQ. CDR3 protein: CASSRGGSASEQYF. The DNA of the CDR3 is TGCGCCAGCAGTCGAGGGGGTTCAGCCTCCGAGCAGTACTTC. The variable domain in full, completed from reference TRBV5-1 and TRBJ2-7, reads KAGVTQTPRYLIKTRGQQVTLSCSPISGHRSVSWYQQTPGQGLQFLFEYFSETQRNKGNFPGRFSGRQFSNSRSEMNVSTLELGDSALYLCASSRGGSASEQYFGPGTRLTVT.

This clonotype has at least ten counts. This CDR3 is CASSSLAGLPEQYF. The CDR3 DNA reads TGCGCCAGCAGCTCCCTAGCGGGGCTTCCCGAGCAGTACTTC. The chain has TRBV5-1 and TRBJ2-7, with 9 positions matching TRBD2. There are 14 residues in the CDR3. V gave up 3 bases and J gave up 6 bases; unmatched junction bases: 7. Per the germline V gene, CDR1 is SGHRS and CDR2 is YFSETQ.

The V gene is TRBV6-6, the J gene TRBJ1-4; no reliable D call. Germline V CDR1 and CDR2: MNHNY, SVGAGI (reference sequence). The CDR3 runs to 16 residues. V dropped 6 bases and J dropped 8 bases, with 22 bases sitting between them. The CDR3 spells CASRSRLGEIGEKLFF. The CDR3 DNA reads as TGTGCCAGCAGGTCCCGCTTGGGTGAGATTGGAGAAAAACTGTTTTTT.

This clonotype has a handful of counts. The V call is TRBV7-6, the J call TRBJ2-5; D might be TRBD1 or TRBD2, each matching 5 bases. This CDR3 comprises 13 residues. V lost 7 bases and J 2 bases, leaving 11 bases between the germline ends. Per the germline V gene, CDR1 is SGHVS and CDR2 is FNYEAQ. CDR3 region: CASTGAVQETQYF. The CDR3, as DNA: TGTGCCAGCACCGGGGCAGTGCAAGAGACCCAGTACTTC.

This clonotype was detected a few times. The J gene is TRBJ2-1, the V gene TRBV5-4, with D unclear. Germline lookup yields CDR1 SGHNT and CDR2 YYREEE (reference sequence). V dropped 3 bases and J dropped 6 bases, with 7 bases sitting between them. The CDR3 is made up of 12 amino acids. The CDR3 DNA reads as TGTGCCAGCAGCTCGATCCTCAATGAGCAGTTCTTC. Translating gives CASSSILNEQFF.

This clonotype was picked up a small number of times. The V and J genes are TRBV7-9 and TRBJ2-5, with TRBD2 identical over 7 bases. Losses at the gene ends were 4 bases for V and 2 bases for J; bases not matched to a gene: 7. Germline CDR1 reads SEHNR; CDR2 reads FQNEAQ (reference sequence). This CDR3 spans 15 amino acids. For the CDR3, the DNA is TGTGCCAGCAGCTCGCGGGACTATTATCAAGAGACCCAGTACTTC. Amino acids: CASSSRDYYQETQYF.

This clonotype showed up just a few times. The CDR3 here is CASSYSRAGSTGELFF. The CDR3 DNA sequence: TGTGCCAGCAGTTACTCACGAGCGGGGTCTACCGGGGAGCTGTTTTTT. The chain links TRBV6-5 to TRBJ2-2, with 7 nucleotides matching TRBD2. The J segment lost 5 bases and the V segment lost 0 bases, leaving 6 bases of the junction unmatched. The CDR3 totals 16 residues. Germline-derived CDR1 and CDR2 are MNHEY and SVGAGI.

This clonotype came up many times. This chain uses TRBV29-1 with TRBJ1-1, with 7 bases that match TRBD1. Losses at the gene ends were 4 bases for V and 4 bases for J; bases not matched to a gene: 3. There are 12 residues in the CDR3. Per germline, CDR1 SQVTM and CDR2 ANQGSEA. CDR3 in DNA: TGCAGCGTTGTACCAGGGGGCACTGAAGCTTTCTTT. Translation gives CSVVPGGTEAFF.